Each of the 26 T cell receptor beta chains below was sequenced from the same sample in a study of T-cell memory formation after mild COVID-19. TCRdb reprocessed the 5' RACE reads with MiXCR, giving one entry per CDR3 protein. The table lists a few hundred thousand distinct CDR3 sequences, roughly 17% of them singletons. The sequenced material came from PBMCs or a T cell subset sorted from them (not recorded which). Receptors were obtained from a man younger than 35 who had mild COVID-19 (a few samples of this study predate the infection). Cell type and time point are not known.

The chain links TRBV6-5 to TRBJ2-3; D tentatively fits TRBD1 or TRBD2 (5 bases each). The CDR3 has 14 residues. Trimming stripped 6 bases from V and 10 bases from J, with 20 bases between. Germline-derived CDR1 and CDR2 are MNHEY and SVGAGI. The CDR3, as DNA: TGTGCCAGCAGGTCGGGACGACAAGGCCCCTCGCAGTATTTT. It is translated as CASRSGRQGPSQYF.

This clonotype was observed a few times. The chain employs TRBV20-1 and TRBJ2-7; 15 bases map to TRBD2. Trimming at V came to 6 bases and at J to 6 bases, leaving 9 bases not matched to a gene. Germline V lookup: CDR1 DFQATT, CDR2 SNEGSKA (reference sequence). The CDR3 covers 15 residues. CDR3 loop: CSARTSGGAMGEQYF. The CDR3 DNA reads TGCAGTGCGCGGACTAGCGGGGGGGCCATGGGCGAGCAGTACTTC.

The sample holds a few counts of this clonotype. The chain is built from TRBV6-2 or TRBV6-3 and TRBJ2-6; D gene unclear. The ends were cut back, 2 bases at V and 3 bases at J, with 8 bases in the middle. Germline-derived CDR1 and CDR2 are MNHEY and SVGEGT. The CDR3 is 15 residues long. Written as DNA, the CDR3 is TGTGCCAGCAGTTACGCAGTAGTTGGGGCCAACGTCCTGACTTTC. Its protein is CASSYAVVGANVLTF.

CDR3 bases: TGTGCCAGCAGCTTCGAGCCAAGGGACTATGGCTACACCTTC. Its translation: CASSFEPRDYGYTF. The gene calls are TRBV7-9 and TRBJ1-2; no definite D call. V was shortened by 3 bases and J by 3 bases, with 11 bases between the two germline ends. The CDR3 extends over 14 amino acids. Germline lookup yields CDR1 SEHNR and CDR2 FQNEAQ (reference sequence).

This clonotype was found a few times. This chain links TRBV4-1 with TRBJ2-2; possibly TRBD1 for D (6 bases). Germline V gene lookup returns CDR1 MGHRA and CDR2 YSYEKL. Trimming took 1 base from V and 4 from J, leaving 16 bases between them. The CDR3 extends over 17 amino acids. For the CDR3, the DNA is TGCGCCAGCAGCCAAGTGGGACATCCCTTGGGCACCGGGGAGCTGTTTTTT. Translation gives CASSQVGHPLGTGELFF.

This clonotype came up a few times. V is TRBV9 and J is TRBJ1-1; unclear D gene. CDR3 length equals 13 residues. V lost 0 bases to trimming and J lost 5 bases, with 8 bases between them. Germline V CDR1 and CDR2: SGDLS, YYNGEE. CDR3 protein: CASSVESGTEAFF. DNA for the CDR3: TGTGCCAGCAGCGTAGAATCCGGGACTGAAGCTTTCTTT.

The chain uses TRBV11-2 and TRBJ2-7; D not resolved. The germline V gene has CDR1 SGHAT and CDR2 FQNNGV. The CDR3 consists of 17 residues. Trimming took off 5 bases at V and 1 base at J, with 21 bases between the two ends. In DNA, the CDR3 is TGTGCCAGCAGCGCCTTGACCGGGTTCCGCATGTCCTACGAGCAGTACGTC. It yields the protein CASSALTGFRMSYEQYV.

This clonotype appeared a few times. This rearrangement joins TRBV7-2 to TRBJ2-7; D is perhaps TRBD2 (7 bases). This CDR3 comprises 13 residues. CDR1 SGHTA and CDR2 FQGNSA come from the germline V gene. V dropped 3 bases and J dropped 7 bases, with 13 bases sitting between them. The CDR3 spells CASSLGGPLEQYV. The CDR3 DNA sequence: TGTGCCAGCAGCTTGGGGGGGCCCTTAGAGCAGTACGTC.

The rearrangement uses TRBV19 and TRBJ1-1, with TRBD1 identical over 9 bases. Trimming took 5 bases from V and 9 from J; bases not matched to a gene: 7. Per the germline V gene, CDR1 is LNHDA and CDR2 is SQIVND (reference sequence). The CDR3 extends over 13 amino acids. CDR3 bases: TGTGCCAGTAGTGACAGGGGGGAAATGCAAGCTTTCTTT. It is translated as CASSDRGEMQAFF.

This clonotype turned up a few times. The chain uses TRBV5-1 and TRBJ2-5, with D hard to call. The CDR3 is 13 amino acids. Germline-derived CDR1 and CDR2 are SGHRS and YFSETQ. V was pared by 6 bases and J by 2 bases, with 11 bases between. The CDR3 nucleotides are TGCGCCAGCAACCCTTCGTCTCAAGAGACCCAGTACTTC. Protein: CASNPSSQETQYF.

Only a few counts were recorded for this clonotype. The chain carries TRBV12-3 or TRBV12-4 and TRBJ2-4; D perhaps matches TRBD2 (5 bases). Between the trimmed V and J ends, which lost 0 bases and 16 bases, there was a span of 10 bases. This CDR3 has 11 amino acids. The chain's CDR3 is CASSLARVSYF. The CDR3 nucleotides read TGTGCCAGCAGTTTAGCGCGGGTCTCTTACTTC.

The chain uses TRBV7-7 and TRBJ1-5; the D is unclear. The germline gives CDR1 SSHAT, CDR2 FNYEAQ (reference sequence). Trimming pared 1 base from V and 9 bases from J, leaving 7 bases between. The CDR3 loop spans 12 amino acids. The CDR3, as DNA: TGTGCCAGCAGCTTAGTTTGTCGGCCCCAGCATTTT. Translation: CASSLVCRPQHF.

The chain recombines TRBV9 with TRBJ1-2, with 7 bases identical to TRBD1. Germline V lookup: CDR1 SGDLS, CDR2 YYNGEE. The junction had 4 bases not matched to a gene; V was cut back by 6 bases and J by 2 bases. This CDR3 spans 13 amino acids. The CDR3 DNA sequence: TGTGCCAGCAATCAACAGGGGAACTATGGCTACACCTTC. It is translated as CASNQQGNYGYTF.

The chain has TRBV24-1 and TRBJ2-3; D might be TRBD2 (5 bases). This CDR3 is 14 amino acids long. CDR1 and CDR2 from the germline V gene are KGHDR and SFDVKD. Trimming took 3 bases from V and 6 from J, leaving 12 bases between them. CDR3 sequence: CATSDARSSDTQYF. CDR3 DNA: TGTGCCACCAGTGATGCACGTTCTAGCGATACGCAGTATTTT.

The chain has TRBV6-2 or TRBV6-3 and TRBJ2-1; 8 bases match TRBD1. Germline V CDR1 and CDR2: MNHEY, SVGEGT. This CDR3 is 16 amino acids long. Unmatched junction bases numbered 4, after V lost 1 base and J lost 2 bases. CDR3 in amino acids: CASSYWTGKPYNEQFF. The CDR3 DNA reads as TGTGCCAGCAGTTACTGGACAGGGAAGCCCTACAATGAGCAGTTCTTC.

The chain recombines TRBV6-5 with TRBJ1-2; D might be TRBD1 (5 bases). Looked up from germline, CDR1 is MNHEY and CDR2 is SVGAGI. CDR3 size: 15 residues. V was cut by 0 bases and J by 4 bases, with 12 bases left in between. The CDR3 nucleotides are TGTGCCAGCAGTTACTCATCTGGAGGGGCCTATGGCTACACCTTC. This codes for CASSYSSGGAYGYTF.

This clonotype was counted only a few times. The J gene is TRBJ2-7, the V gene TRBV29-1; D is tentatively TRBD1 or TRBD2 (5 bases each). This CDR3 has 13 residues. The V gene lost 5 bases and the J gene lost 0 bases, with 11 bases spanning the gap. Looked up from germline, CDR1 is SQVTM and CDR2 is ANQGSEA. The CDR3 is CSVRQGDSYEQYF. The CDR3 nucleotides are TGCAGCGTTCGCCAGGGAGACTCCTACGAGCAGTACTTC.

The V and J genes are TRBV27 and TRBJ1-1; TRBD1 is a possible D gene (5 bases). V lost 7 bases and J lost 8, with 17 bases in between. The germline V gene encodes CDR1 MNHEY and CDR2 SMNVEV (reference sequence). This CDR3 spans 13 amino acids. This CDR3 is CASTIRWGGEAFF. DNA for the CDR3: TGTGCCAGCACCATCCGATGGGGGGGAGAAGCTTTCTTT.

This clonotype was seen only a few times. The chain joins TRBV20-1 to TRBJ2-1; TRBD2 might be the D (6 bases). The CDR3 has 16 amino acids. The germline V gene encodes CDR1 DFQATT and CDR2 SNEGSKA (reference sequence). Trimming left V 5 bases short and J 4 bases short, with 21 bases between. Here the CDR3 DNA reads TGCAGTGCTCCCCAAACCGTGGGGGGAACGTACAATGAGCAGTTCTTC. Translated, it gives CSAPQTVGGTYNEQFF.

This clonotype came up a few times. The V and J genes are TRBV10-3 and TRBJ2-3; D remains unclear. Trimming took 2 bases from V and 4 from J, leaving 4 bases between them. Germline loops: CDR1 ENHRY, CDR2 SYGVKD. The CDR3 covers 12 residues. The CDR3 DNA is TGTGCCATCAGTGAGGCCTCAGATACGCAGTATTTT. Residues: CAISEASDTQYF.

This sequence joins TRBV7-9 and TRBJ2-2; D unclear. The germline V and J ends were trimmed by 0 bases and 1 base, with 3 bases remaining between them. Germline CDR1 SEHNR, CDR2 FQNEAQ (reference sequence). The CDR3 has 14 amino acids. The CDR3 bases are TGTGCCAGCAGCTTAGCGCGGAACACCGGGGAGCTGTTTTTT. Its protein is CASSLARNTGELFF.

This clonotype has a handful of counts. The V and J genes are TRBV12-3 or TRBV12-4 and TRBJ2-3; tentative D call: TRBD2 (6 bases). V lost 6 bases and J 4 bases, leaving 17 bases between the germline ends. CDR3 length equals 15 residues. The CDR3 here is CASSTADYPPDTQYF. CDR3 DNA sequence: TGTGCCAGCAGCACTGCGGACTACCCACCAGATACGCAGTATTTT.

This clonotype was detected a few times. CDR3 protein: CASITQGTRSYEQYV. The CDR3 DNA sequence: TGTGCCAGCATTACACAGGGAACTCGCTCCTACGAGCAGTACGTC. This sequence joins TRBV6-2 or TRBV6-3 and TRBJ2-7; maybe TRBD1 (6 bases). This CDR3 spans 15 amino acids. V lost 7 bases, J lost 0 bases, and 16 bases lay in between. CDR1 and CDR2 (germline): MNHEY, SVGEGT.

In its sample, this clonotype was seen a few times. At one of its ends the junction is not consistent with the germline gene, which may arise from a read error. The chain has TRBV12-3 or TRBV12-4 and TRBJ1-6; tentatively, D is TRBD1 (5 bases). The CDR3 spans 14 residues. The CDR3 DNA reads TGTGCCAGCAGCTTAGGGGTCGGTTTTTCACCCCTCCACTTT. Protein sequence: CASSLGVGFSPLHF.

The gene calls are TRBV6-2 or TRBV6-3 and TRBJ1-2, with a possible D match to TRBD1 (6 bases). V lost 5 bases to trimming and J lost 4 bases, with 11 bases between them. CDR1 and CDR2 (germline): MNHEY, SVGEGT. The CDR3 has 13 amino acids. Written as DNA, the CDR3 is TGTGCCAGCAGTGACACAGGGCTCTATGGCTACACCTTC. Translated, it gives CASSDTGLYGYTF.

The chain combines TRBV7-6 with TRBJ2-6, with 7 positions matching TRBD2. Germline V gene lookup returns CDR1 SGHVS and CDR2 FNYEAQ. Trimming at V came to 2 bases and at J to 4 bases, leaving 8 bases not matched to a gene. The CDR3 totals 17 residues. CDR3: CASSLLRRGEGANVLTF. The CDR3, as DNA: TGTGCCAGCAGCTTATTGCGTCGGGGGGAGGGGGCCAACGTCCTGACTTTC.